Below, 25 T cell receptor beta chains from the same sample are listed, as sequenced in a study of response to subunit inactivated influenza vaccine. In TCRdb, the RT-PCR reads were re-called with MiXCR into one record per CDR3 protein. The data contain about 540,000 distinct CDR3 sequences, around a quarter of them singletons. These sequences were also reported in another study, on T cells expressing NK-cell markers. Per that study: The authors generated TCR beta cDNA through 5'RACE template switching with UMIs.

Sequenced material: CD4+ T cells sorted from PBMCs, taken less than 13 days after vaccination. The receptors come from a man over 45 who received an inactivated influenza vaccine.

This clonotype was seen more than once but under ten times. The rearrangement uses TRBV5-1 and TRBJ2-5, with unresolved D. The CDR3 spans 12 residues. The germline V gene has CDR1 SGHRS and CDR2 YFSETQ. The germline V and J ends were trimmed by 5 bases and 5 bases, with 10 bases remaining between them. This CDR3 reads CASSWSFETQYF. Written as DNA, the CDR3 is TGCGCCAGCAGTTGGAGTTTCGAGACCCAGTACTTC.

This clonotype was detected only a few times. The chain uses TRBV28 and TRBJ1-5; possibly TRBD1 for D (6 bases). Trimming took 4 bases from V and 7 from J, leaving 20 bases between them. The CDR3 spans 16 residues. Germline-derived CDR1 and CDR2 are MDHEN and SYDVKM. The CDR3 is CASSSANRVLVQPQHF. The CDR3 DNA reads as TGTGCCAGCAGTTCGGCTAACAGGGTTCTTGTCCAGCCCCAGCATTTT.

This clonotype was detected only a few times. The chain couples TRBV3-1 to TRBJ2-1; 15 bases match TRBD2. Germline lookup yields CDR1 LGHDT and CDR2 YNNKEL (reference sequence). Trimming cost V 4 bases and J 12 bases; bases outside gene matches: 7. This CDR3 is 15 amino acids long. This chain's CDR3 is CASSPMGLAGGWQFF. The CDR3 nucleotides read TGTGCCAGCAGCCCGATGGGACTAGCGGGGGGCTGGCAGTTCTTC.

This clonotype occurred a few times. CDR3 nucleotide sequence: TGTGCCAGCAGCCAAATACCGCACGCTACGCAGTATTTT. This gives the protein CASSQIPHATQYF. This chain connects TRBV7-9 to TRBJ2-3, with unresolved D. Germline V gene lookup returns CDR1 SEHNR and CDR2 FQNEAQ (reference sequence). V lost 5 bases and J lost 8, with 14 bases in between. CDR3 size: 13 residues.

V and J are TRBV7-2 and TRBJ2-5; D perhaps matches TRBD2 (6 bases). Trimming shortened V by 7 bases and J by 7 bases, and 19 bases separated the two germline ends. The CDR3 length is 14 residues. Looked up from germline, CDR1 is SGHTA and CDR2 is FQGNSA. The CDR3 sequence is CASNTERRSGTQYF. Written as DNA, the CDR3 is TGTGCCAGCAACACTGAGCGGCGTAGCGGGACCCAGTACTTC.

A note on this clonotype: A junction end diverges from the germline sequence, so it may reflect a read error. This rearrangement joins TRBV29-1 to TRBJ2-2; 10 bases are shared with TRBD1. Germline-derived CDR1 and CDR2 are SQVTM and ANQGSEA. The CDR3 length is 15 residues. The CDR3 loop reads CSAEPRQGATGELFF. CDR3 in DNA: TGCAGCGCTGAACCCCGACAGGGGGCGACCGGGGAGCTGTTTTTT.

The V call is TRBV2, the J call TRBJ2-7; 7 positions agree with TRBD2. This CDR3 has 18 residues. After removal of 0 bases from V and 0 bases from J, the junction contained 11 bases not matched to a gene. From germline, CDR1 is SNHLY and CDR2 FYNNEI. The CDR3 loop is CASSEALLRGSLSYEQYF. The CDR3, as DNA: TGTGCCAGCAGTGAAGCGCTTTTGCGGGGGTCCCTCTCCTACGAGCAGTACTTC.

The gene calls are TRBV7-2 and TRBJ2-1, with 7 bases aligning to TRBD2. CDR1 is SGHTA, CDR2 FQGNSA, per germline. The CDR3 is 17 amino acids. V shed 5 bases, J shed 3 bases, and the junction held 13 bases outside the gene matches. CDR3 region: CASSVSSAGVNYNEQFF. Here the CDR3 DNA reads TGTGCCAGCAGCGTAAGCTCGGCGGGGGTTAACTACAATGAGCAGTTCTTC.

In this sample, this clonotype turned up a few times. CDR3 DNA: TGTGCCAGCAGACCCATGAGCACCGGGGAGCTGTTTTTT. Encoded protein: CASRPMSTGELFF. The rearrangement joins TRBV12-3 or TRBV12-4 to TRBJ2-2; D call uncertain. CDR3 size: 13 residues. V was trimmed by 6 bases and J by 4 bases, leaving 9 bases between them.

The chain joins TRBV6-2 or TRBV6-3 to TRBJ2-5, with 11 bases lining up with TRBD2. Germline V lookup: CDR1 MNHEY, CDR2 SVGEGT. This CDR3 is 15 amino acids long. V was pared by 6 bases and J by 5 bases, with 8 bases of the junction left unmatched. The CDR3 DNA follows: TGTGCCAGCAGACCACGGACTAGCGGGCCGGAGACCCAGTACTTC. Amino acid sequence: CASRPRTSGPETQYF.

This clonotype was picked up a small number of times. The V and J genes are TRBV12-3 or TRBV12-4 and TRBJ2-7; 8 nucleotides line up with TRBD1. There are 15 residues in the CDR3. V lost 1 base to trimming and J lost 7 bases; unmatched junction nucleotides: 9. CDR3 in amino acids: CASSLGGQVPEEQYF. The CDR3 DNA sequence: TGTGCCAGCAGTTTAGGGGGACAGGTCCCCGAGGAGCAGTACTTC.

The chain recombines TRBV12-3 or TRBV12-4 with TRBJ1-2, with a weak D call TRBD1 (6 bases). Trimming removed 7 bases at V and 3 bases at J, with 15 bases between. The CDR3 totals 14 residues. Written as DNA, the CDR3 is TGTGCCAGCAAACAGACAGGCAATTACTATGGCTACACCTTC. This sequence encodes CASKQTGNYYGYTF.

The CDR3 sequence is CASSVTEVSTGELFF. DNA of the CDR3: TGTGCCAGCAGCGTGACAGAGGTTTCCACCGGGGAGCTGTTTTTT. The rearrangement links TRBV9 to TRBJ2-2, with D perhaps TRBD1 (5 bases). CDR1 is SGDLS, CDR2 YYNGEE, per germline. The V end lost 2 bases, the J end lost 4 bases, and 12 bases lay between the germline ends. The CDR3 length is 15 residues.

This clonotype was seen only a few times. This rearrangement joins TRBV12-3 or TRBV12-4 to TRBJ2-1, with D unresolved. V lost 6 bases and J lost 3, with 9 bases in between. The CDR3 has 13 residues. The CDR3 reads CASSLDFYNEQFF. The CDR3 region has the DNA TGTGCCAGCAGCCTAGACTTCTACAATGAGCAGTTCTTC.

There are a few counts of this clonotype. The CDR3 sequence is CAISQLAGGSYNEQFF. The CDR3 DNA follows: TGTGCCATCAGTCAACTAGCGGGAGGGTCATACAATGAGCAGTTCTTC. The chain joins TRBV10-3 to TRBJ2-1; 13 bases are a match to TRBD2. CDR1 is ENHRY, CDR2 SYGVKD, per germline. The J segment lost 4 bases and the V segment lost 5 bases, leaving 5 bases of the junction unmatched. The CDR3 runs to 16 residues.

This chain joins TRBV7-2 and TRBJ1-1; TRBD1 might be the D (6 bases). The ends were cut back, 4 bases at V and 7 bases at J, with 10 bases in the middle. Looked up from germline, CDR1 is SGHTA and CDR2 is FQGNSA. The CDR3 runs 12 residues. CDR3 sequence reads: CASSYGQFEAFF. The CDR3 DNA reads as TGTGCCAGCAGCTACGGACAGTTTGAAGCTTTCTTT.

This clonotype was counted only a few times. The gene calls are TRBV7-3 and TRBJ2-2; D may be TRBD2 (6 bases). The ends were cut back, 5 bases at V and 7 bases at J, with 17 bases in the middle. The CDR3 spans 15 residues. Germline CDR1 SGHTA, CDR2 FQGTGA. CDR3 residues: CASSPHGGKGGELFF. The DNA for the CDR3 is TGTGCCAGCAGCCCACATGGAGGGAAGGGCGGGGAGCTGTTTTTT.

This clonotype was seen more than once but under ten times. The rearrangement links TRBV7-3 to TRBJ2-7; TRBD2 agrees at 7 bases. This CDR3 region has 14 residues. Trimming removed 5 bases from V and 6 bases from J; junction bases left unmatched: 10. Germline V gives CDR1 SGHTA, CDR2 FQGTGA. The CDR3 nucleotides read TGTGCCAGCAGCCCGGATGGACTAGTCTCCGAGCAGTACTTC. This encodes CASSPDGLVSEQYF.

CDR3 nucleotides: TGTGCCAGCAGCCCGGGTAACAGGGTCGGGCAGTACTTC. This encodes CASSPGNRVGQYF. The rearrangement joins TRBV3-1 to TRBJ2-7, with a weak D call TRBD1 (6 bases). Trimming pared 4 bases from V and 9 bases from J, leaving 16 bases between. Germline CDR1 LGHDT, CDR2 YNNKEL (reference sequence). The CDR3 totals 13 residues.

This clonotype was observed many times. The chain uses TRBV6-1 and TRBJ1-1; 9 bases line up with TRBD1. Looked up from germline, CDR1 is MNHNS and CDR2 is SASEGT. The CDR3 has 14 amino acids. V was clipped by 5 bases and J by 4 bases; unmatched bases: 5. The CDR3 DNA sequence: TGTGCCAGCAGTACCCGGGACAGGGTCACTGAAGCTTTCTTT. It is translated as CASSTRDRVTEAFF.

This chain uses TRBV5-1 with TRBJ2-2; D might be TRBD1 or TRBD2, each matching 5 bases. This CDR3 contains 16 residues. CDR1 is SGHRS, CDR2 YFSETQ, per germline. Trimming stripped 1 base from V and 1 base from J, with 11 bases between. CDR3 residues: CASSLLGTENTGELFF. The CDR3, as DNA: TGCGCCAGCAGCTTGCTTGGGACCGAGAACACCGGGGAGCTGTTTTTT. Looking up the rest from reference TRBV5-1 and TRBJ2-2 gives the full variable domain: KAGVTQTPRYLIKTRGQQVTLSCSPISGHRSVSWYQQTPGQGLQFLFEYFSETQRNKGNFPGRFSGRQFSNSRSEMNVSTLELGDSALYLCASSLLGTENTGELFFGEGSRLTVL.

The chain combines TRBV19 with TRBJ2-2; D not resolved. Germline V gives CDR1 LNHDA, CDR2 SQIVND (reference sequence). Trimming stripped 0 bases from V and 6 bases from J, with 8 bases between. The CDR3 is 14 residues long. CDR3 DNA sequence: TGTGCCAGTAGTATAGATTCATGGGCCGGGGAGCTGTTTTTT. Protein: CASSIDSWAGELFF.

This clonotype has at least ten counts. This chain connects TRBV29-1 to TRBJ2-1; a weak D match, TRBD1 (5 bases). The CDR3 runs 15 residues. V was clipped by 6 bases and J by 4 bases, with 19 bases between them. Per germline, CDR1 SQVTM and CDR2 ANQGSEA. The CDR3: CSVRQGQNFYNEQFF. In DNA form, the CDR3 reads TGCAGCGTCCGCCAGGGCCAAAACTTTTACAATGAGCAGTTCTTC.

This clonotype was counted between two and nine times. For the CDR3, the DNA is TGTGCCAGCAGCTATAGGGGGTCTGGGGCCAACGTCCTGACTTTC. Translation: CASSYRGSGANVLTF. The V and J genes are TRBV7-2 and TRBJ2-6, with a possible D match to TRBD1 (6 bases). The CDR3 loop spans 15 amino acids. Trimming cost V 4 bases and J 1 base, with 8 bases left between them. Germline CDR1 is SGHTA and CDR2 is FQGNSA.

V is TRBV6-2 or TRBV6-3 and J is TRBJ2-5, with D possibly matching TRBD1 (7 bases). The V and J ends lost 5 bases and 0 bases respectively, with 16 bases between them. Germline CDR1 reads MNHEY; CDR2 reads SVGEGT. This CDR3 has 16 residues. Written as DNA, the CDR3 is TGTGCCAGCAGTACTATCAGGGGGGACCACCAAGAGACCCAGTACTTC. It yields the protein CASSTIRGDHQETQYF.